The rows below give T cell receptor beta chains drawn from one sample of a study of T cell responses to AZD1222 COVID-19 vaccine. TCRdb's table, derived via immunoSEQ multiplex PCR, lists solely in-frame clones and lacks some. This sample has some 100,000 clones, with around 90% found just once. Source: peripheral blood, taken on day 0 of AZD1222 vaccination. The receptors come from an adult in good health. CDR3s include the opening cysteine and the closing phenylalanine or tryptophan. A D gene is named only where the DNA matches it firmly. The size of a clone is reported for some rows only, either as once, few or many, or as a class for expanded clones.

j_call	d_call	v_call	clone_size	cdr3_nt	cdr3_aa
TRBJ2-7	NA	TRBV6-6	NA	TGTGCCAGCAGCCTAGCCGTTCGCGGAGACTACGAGCAGTACTTC	CASSLAVRGDYEQYF
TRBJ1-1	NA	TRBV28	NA	TGTGCCAGCAGAGGGGACCCTGAAGCTTTCTTT	CASRGDPEAFF
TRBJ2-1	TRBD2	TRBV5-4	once	TGTGCCAGCAGCATCGGGACTAGAGGGGGAGCTGAGCAGTTCTTC	CASSIGTRGGAEQFF
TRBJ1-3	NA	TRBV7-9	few	TGTGCCAGCATCAAATGGACCCAAGATGGAAACACCATATATTTT	CASIKWTQDGNTIYF
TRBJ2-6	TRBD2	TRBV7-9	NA	TGTGCCAGCAGCTTCGGGGGGTTAAGGGCCAACGTCCTGACTTTC	CASSFGGLRANVLTF
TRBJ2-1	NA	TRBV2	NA	TGTGCCAGCAGTGGGAATCCCAGCTCCTACAATGAGCAGTTCTTC	CASSGNPSSYNEQFF
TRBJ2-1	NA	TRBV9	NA	TGTGCCAGCAGCGTAGGGGCGTCCTCCTACAATGAGCAGTTCTTC	CASSVGASSYNEQFF
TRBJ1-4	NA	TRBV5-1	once	TGCGCCAGCAGCCCAACGCGGGATGCTAATGAAAAACTGTTTTTT	CASSPTRDANEKLFF
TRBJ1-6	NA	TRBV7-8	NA	TGTGCCAGCAGCTTAGAGGTTAGGACGGGATCACCCCTCCACTTT	CASSLEVRTGSPLHF
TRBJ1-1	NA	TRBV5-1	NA	TGCGCCAGCGGATCTGGGTTGTGGGGGGCAACTGAAGCTTTCTTT	CASGSGLWGATEAFF
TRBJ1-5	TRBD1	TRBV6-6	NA	TGTGCCAGCAGCTGGACAGGGGATAATCAGCCCCAGCATTTT	CASSWTGDNQPQHF
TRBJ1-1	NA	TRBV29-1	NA	TGCAGCGCCCAGGGGCAGAGGAACACTGAAGCTTTCTTT	CSAQGQRNTEAFF
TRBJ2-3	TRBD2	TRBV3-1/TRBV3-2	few	TGTGCCAGCAGCCAAGGGACTAGCGGGAGCACAGATACGCAGTATTTT	CASSQGTSGSTDTQYF
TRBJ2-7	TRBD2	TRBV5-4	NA	TGTGCCAGCAGCTTGGCCGGACTAGCGGGAGGGTTCCACGAGCAGTACTTC	CASSLAGLAGGFHEQYF
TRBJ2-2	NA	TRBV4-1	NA	TGCGCCAGCAGCCAGGTCCTCTGGGGCATCGGGGAGCTGTTTTTT	CASSQVLWGIGELFF
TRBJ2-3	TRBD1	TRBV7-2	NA	TGTGCCAGCAGCTTCAGGGGGCGGGCTAGCACAGATACGCAGTATTTT	CASSFRGRASTDTQYF
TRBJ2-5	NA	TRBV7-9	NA	TGTGCCAGCAGCCCCGCAGGGATCGAAGAGACCCAGTACTTC	CASSPAGIEETQYF